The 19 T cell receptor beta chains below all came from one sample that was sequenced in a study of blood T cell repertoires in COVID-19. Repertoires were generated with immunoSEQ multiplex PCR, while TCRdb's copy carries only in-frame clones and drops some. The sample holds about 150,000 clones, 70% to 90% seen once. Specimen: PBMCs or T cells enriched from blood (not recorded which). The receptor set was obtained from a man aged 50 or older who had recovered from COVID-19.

DNA of the CDR3: TGTGCCAGCAGCCAAGACGCAGTCCGGGACACACCCTACGAGCAGTACGTC. This sequence encodes CASSQDAVRDTPYEQYV. The chain recombines TRBV3-1 (or the pseudogene TRBV3-2) with TRBJ2-7; TRBD1 is a possible D gene (6 bases). In germline, CDR1 is LGHDT, CDR2 YNNKEL (reference sequence). Between the trimmed V and J ends, which lost 0 bases and 2 bases, there was a span of 17 bases. The CDR3 extends over 17 amino acids.

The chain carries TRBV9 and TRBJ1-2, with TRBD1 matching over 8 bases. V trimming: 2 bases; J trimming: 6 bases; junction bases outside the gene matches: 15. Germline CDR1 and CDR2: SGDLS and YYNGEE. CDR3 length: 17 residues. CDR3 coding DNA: TGTGCCAGCAGCGTGAGCCCCGCGATAACAGGGGGGAATGGCTACACCTTC. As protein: CASSVSPAITGGNGYTF. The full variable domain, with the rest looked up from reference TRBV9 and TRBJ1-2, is DSGVTQTPKHLITATGQRVTLRCSPRSGDLSVYWYQQSLDQGLQFLIQYYNGEERAKGNILERFSAQQFPDLHSELNLSSLELGDSALYFCASSVSPAITGGNGYTFGSGTRLTVV.

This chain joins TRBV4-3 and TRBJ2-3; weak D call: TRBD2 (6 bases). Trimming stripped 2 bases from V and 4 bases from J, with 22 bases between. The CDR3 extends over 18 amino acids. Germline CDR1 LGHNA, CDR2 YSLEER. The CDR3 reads CASSQSFGVGSLPDTQYF. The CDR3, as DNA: TGCGCCAGCAGCCAATCGTTCGGAGTCGGGAGCCTCCCAGATACGCAGTATTTT.

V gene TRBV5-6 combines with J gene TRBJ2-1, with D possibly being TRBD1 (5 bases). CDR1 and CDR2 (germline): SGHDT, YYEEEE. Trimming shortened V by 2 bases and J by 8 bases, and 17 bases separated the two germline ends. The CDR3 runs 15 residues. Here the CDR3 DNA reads TGTGCCAGCAGCTTTCAGCAGGGTCAAGGTTATGAGCAGTTCTTC. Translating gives CASSFQQGQGYEQFF.

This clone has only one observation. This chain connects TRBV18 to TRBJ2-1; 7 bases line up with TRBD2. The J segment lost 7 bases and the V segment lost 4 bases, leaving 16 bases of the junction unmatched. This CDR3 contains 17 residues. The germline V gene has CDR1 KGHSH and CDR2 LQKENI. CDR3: CASSQYSGPLKGNEQFF. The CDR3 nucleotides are TGTGCCAGCTCACAGTATAGCGGGCCTCTTAAGGGGAATGAGCAGTTCTTC.

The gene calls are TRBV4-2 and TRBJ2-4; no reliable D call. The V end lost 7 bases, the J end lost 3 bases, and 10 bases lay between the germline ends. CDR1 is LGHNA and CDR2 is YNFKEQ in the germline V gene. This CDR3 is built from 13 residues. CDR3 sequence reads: CASTSVGKNIQYF. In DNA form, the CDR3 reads TGTGCCAGCACCTCCGTCGGCAAAAACATTCAGTACTTC.

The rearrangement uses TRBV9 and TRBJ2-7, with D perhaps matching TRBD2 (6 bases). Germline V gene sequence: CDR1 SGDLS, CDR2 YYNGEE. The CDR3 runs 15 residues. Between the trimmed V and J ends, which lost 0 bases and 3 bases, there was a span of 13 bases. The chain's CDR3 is CASSVGTGEHYEQYF. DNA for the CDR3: TGTGCCAGCAGCGTAGGGACGGGGGAACACTACGAGCAGTACTTC.

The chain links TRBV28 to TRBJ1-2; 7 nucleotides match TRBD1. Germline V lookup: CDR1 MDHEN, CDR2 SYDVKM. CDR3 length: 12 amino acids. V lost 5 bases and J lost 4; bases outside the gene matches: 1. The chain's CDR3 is CASSRDSYGYTF. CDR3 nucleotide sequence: TGTGCCAGCAGTCGGGACAGCTATGGCTACACCTTC.

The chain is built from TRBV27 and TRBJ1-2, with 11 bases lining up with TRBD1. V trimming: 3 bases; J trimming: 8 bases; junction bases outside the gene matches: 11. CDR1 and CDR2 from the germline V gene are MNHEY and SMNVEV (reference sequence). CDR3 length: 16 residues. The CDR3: CASSFRDRGGIRGYTF. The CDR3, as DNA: TGTGCCAGCAGTTTCCGGGACAGGGGGGGGATTCGAGGCTACACCTTC.

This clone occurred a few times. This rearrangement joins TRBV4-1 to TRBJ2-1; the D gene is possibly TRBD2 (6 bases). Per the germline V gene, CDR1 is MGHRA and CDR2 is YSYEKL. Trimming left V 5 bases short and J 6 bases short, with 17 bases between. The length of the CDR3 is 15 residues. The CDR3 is CASSYGGMGGNEQFF. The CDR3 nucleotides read TGCGCCAGCAGCTATGGGGGGATGGGTGGCAATGAGCAGTTCTTC.

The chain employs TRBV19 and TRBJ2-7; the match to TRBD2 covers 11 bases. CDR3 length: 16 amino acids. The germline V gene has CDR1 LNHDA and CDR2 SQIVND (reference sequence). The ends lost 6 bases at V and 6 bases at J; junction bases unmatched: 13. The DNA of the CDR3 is TGTGCCAGTAGCTCCCGACTAGCGGGATACACCCTCGAGCAGTACTTC. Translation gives CASSSRLAGYTLEQYF. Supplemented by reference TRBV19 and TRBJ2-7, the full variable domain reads DGGITQSPKYLFRKEGQNVTLSCEQNLNHDAMYWYRQDPGQGLRLIYYSQIVNDFQKGDIAEGYSVSREKKESFPLTVTSAQKNPTAFYLCASSSRLAGYTLEQYFGPGTRLTVT.

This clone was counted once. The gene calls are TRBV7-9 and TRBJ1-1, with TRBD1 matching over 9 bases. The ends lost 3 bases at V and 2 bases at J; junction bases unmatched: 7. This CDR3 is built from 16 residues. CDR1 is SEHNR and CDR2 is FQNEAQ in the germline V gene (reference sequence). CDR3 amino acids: CASSFQPGQGNTEAFF. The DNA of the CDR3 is TGTGCCAGCAGCTTTCAGCCGGGACAGGGAAACACTGAAGCTTTCTTT.

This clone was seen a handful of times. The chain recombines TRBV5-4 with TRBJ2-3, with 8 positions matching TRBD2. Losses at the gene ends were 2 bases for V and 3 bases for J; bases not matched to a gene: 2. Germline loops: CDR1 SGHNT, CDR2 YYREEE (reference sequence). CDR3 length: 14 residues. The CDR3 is CASSFQRETDTQYF. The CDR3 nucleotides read TGTGCCAGCAGCTTCCAGCGGGAGACAGATACGCAGTATTTT.

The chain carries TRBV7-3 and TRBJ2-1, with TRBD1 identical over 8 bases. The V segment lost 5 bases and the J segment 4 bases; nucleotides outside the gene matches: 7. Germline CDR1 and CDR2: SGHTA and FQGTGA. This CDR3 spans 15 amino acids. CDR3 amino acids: CASSQGDRTYNEQFF. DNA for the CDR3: TGTGCCAGCAGCCAGGGGGACAGGACTTACAATGAGCAGTTCTTC.

CDR3 in amino acids: CASSHSLTGNEQYF. The DNA for the CDR3 is TGCGCCAGCAGCCACAGTTTGACAGGGAACGAGCAGTACTTC. The chain uses TRBV4-3 and TRBJ2-7, with 7 bases aligning to TRBD1. Germline values: CDR1 LGHNA, CDR2 YSLEER. V trimming: 3 bases; J trimming: 5 bases; junction bases outside the gene matches: 7. The CDR3 has 14 amino acids.

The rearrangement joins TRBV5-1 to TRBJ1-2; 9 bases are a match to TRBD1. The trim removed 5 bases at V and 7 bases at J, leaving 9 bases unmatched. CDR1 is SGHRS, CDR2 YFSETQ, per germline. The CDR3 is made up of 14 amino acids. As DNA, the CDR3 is TGCGCCAGCAGACAAAGACAGGGGGTGGGTGGCTACACCTTC. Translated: CASRQRQGVGGYTF.

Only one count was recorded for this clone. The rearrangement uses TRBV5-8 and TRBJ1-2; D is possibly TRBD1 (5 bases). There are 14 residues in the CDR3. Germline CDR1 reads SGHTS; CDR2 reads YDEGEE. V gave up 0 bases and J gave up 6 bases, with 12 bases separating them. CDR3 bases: TGTGCCAGCAGCTTGGTTAGGGGTAGGAATGGCTACACCTTC. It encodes CASSLVRGRNGYTF.

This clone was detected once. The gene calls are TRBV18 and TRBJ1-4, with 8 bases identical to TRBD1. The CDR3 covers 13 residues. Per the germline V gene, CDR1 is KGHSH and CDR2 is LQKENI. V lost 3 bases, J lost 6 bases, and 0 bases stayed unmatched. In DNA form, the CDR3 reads TGTGCCAGCTCACCGGACAGGGATGAAAAACTGTTTTTT. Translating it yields CASSPDRDEKLFF.

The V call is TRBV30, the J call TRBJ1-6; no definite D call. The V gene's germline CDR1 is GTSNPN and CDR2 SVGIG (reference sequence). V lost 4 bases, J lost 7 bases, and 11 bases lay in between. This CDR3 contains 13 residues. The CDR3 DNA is TGTGCCTGGACAGACTGGGTAAATTCACCCCTCCACTTT. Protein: CAWTDWVNSPLHF.